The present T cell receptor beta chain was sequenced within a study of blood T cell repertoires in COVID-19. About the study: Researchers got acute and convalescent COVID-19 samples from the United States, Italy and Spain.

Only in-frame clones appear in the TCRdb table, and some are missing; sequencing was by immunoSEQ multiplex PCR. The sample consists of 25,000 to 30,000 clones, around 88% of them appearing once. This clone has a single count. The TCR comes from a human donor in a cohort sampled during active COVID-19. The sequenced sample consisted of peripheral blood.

The CDR3 coding sequence is TGTGCCAGCAGCCCGGGACTAGCTGGGGATACGCAGTATTTT. The encoded protein is CASSPGLAGDTQYF. The genes are TRBV5-5 and TRBJ2-3, with 9 bases matching TRBD2. J was trimmed by 6 bases and V by 4 bases; bases with no gene match: 6. CDR3 size: 14 residues. Germline V gives CDR1 SGHKS, CDR2 YYEKEE (reference sequence).